This T cell receptor (beta chain) emerged from a study of immune evolution from preneoplasia to lung adenocarcinoma. Findings and caveats of the study: Highest clonality occurred in KRAS-mutant, not EGFR-mutant or double wild-type, nodules.

Clones were sequenced by immunoSEQ multiplex PCR, and TCRdb holds only the in-frame ones, with some missing. The profile shows about 14,000 clones, approximately 80% of them singletons. Regarding this clone: The antigen remains undetermined.

V gave up 1 base and J gave up 5 bases, with 8 bases separating them. Germline assignment: CDR1 SNHLY and CDR2 FYNNEI. This CDR3 has 14 residues. Two lung cancer pathologists independently confirmed each histologic diagnosis. The TCR sequence derives from a person aged 70 to 85 with lung adenocarcinoma. The material sequenced was FFPE minimally invasive lung adenocarcinoma tissue. V is TRBV2 and J is TRBJ2-2; tentative D call: TRBD1 (5 bases). CDR3 nucleotide sequence: TGTGCCAGCAGTGAAGACAGACAGACCGGGGAGCTGTTTTTT. As protein: CASSEDRQTGELFF. Drawing the rest from reference TRBV2 and TRBJ2-2, the complete variable domain is EPEVTQTPSHQVTQMGQEVILRCVPISNHLYFYWYRQILGQKVEFLVSFYNNEISEKSEIFDDQFSVERPDGSNFTLKIRSTKLEDSAMYFCASSEDRQTGELFFGEGSRLTVL.